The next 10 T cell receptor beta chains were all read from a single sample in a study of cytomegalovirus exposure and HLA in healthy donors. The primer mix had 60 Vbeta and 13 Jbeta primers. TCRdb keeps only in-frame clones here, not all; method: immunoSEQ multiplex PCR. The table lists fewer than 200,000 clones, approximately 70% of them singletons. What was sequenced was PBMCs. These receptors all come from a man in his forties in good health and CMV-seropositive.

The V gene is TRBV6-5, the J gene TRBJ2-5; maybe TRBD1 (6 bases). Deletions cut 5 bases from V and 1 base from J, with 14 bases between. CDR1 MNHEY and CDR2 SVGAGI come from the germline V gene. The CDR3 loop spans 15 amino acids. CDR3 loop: CASSAQTGSQETQYF. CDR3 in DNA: TGTGCCAGCAGTGCCCAAACAGGGTCCCAAGAGACCCAGTACTTC.

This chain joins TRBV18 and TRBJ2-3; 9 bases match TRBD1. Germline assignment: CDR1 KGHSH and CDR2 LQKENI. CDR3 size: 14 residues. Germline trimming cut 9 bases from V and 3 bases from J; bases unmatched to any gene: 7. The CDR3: CASSRTGETDTQYF. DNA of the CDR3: TGTGCCAGTTCCCGGACAGGGGAGACAGATACGCAGTATTTT.

Written as DNA, the CDR3 is TGTGCCAGCAGTGACCCGGGGATAACCTACGAGCAGTACTTC. Translating it yields CASSDPGITYEQYF. This chain connects TRBV25-1 to TRBJ2-5, with D maybe TRBD2 (5 bases). The J call is uncertain, as TRBJ2-7 better fits the DNA end. This CDR3 is 14 amino acids long. Germline V gene sequence: CDR1 MGHDK, CDR2 SYGVNS.

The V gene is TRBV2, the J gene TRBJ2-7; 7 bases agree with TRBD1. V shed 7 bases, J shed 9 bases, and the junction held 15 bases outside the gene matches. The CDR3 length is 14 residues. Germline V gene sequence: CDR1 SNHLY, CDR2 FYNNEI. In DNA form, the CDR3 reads TGTGCCAGCATTAGGGGACAGTCTCCCCGGGGGCAGTACTTC. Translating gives CASIRGQSPRGQYF.

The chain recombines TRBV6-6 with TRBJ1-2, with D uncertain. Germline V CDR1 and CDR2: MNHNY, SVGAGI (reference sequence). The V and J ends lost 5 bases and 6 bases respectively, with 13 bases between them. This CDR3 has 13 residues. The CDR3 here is CASSPETRNGYTF. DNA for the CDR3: TGTGCCAGCAGTCCAGAAACACGAAATGGCTACACCTTC.

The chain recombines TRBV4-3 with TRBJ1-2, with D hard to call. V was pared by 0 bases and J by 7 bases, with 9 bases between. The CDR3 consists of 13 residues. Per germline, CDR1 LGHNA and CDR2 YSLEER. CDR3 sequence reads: CASSQDRAGGYTF. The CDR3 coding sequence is TGCGCCAGCAGCCAAGATAGGGCGGGTGGCTACACCTTC.

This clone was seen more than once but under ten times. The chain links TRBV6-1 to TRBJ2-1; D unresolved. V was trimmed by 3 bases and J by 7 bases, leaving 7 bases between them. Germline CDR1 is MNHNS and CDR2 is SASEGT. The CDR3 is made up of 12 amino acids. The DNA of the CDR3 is TGTGCCAGCAGTGAGGTGGCAAATGAGCAGTTCTTC. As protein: CASSEVANEQFF.

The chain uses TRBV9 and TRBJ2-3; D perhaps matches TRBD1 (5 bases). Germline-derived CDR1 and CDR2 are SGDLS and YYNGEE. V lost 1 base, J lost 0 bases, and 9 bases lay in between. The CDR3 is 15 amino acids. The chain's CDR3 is CASSVQGSSTDTQYF. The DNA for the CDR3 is TGTGCCAGCAGCGTACAGGGATCTAGCACAGATACGCAGTATTTT.

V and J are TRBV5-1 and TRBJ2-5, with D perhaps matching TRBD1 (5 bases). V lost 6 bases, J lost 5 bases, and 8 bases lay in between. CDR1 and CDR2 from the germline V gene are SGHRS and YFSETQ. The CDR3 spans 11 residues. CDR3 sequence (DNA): TGCGCCAGCACAAGGGGCGAGACCCAGTACTTC. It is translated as CASTRGETQYF.

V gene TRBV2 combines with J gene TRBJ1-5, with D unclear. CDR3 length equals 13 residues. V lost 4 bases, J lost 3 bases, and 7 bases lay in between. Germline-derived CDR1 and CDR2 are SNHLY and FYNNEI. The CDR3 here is CASSAQNNQPQHF. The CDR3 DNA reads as TGTGCCAGCAGTGCCCAGAACAATCAGCCCCAGCATTTT.